What follows is one T cell receptor beta chain and its context. Then a second PCR, running roughly 6 to 11 cycles, was carried out with a sample-barcoded 5' primer and a J-beta primer mix. A single record per CDR3 protein comes from TCRdb applying MiXCR to the 5' RACE reads. The table lists hundreds of thousands of distinct CDR3 sequences, about 21% of them singletons, with approximately 3.6% in the top ten. The V gene lost 4 bases and the J gene lost 8 bases, with 10 bases spanning the gap. The CDR3 spans 13 residues. The germline CDR1 and CDR2 sequences are KGHDR and SFDVKD. This record comes from a study of blood T cells in healthy people across ages.

The chain carries TRBV24-1 and TRBJ1-4, with unresolved D. The sequence derives from a man between 65 and 85 years old in good health. Specimen: blood. The CDR3 here is CATSESLGEKLFF. CDR3 nucleotide sequence: TGTGCCACCAGTGAATCACTAGGAGAAAAACTGTTTTTT.